This T cell receptor beta chain was sequenced in a study of T cells in Graves' hyperthyroidism and ophthalmopathy. This clonotype was counted ten times or more. TCR beta CDR3 regions were amplified from RNA transcripts. With the HTBI primer set, the TCR CDR3 went through a first round of RT-PCR. TCRdb redid the calling of the multiplex PCR reads with MiXCR, one entry per CDR3 protein. The sample includes 300,000 to 450,000 distinct CDR3 sequences, over 15% of them seen just once. V lost 5 bases, J lost 3 bases, and 22 bases stayed unmatched. The length of the CDR3 is 19 residues. Germline V gene lookup returns CDR1 SGHNT and CDR2 YENEEA.

The V call is TRBV11-3, the J call TRBJ2-7; TRBD1 matches at 7 bases. The sequence was collected from a woman aged 40 to 50 with Graves' ophthalmopathy. The sequenced material came from blood. CDR3: CASSKKRPGLSGQIYEQYF. The CDR3 region has the DNA TGTGCCAGCAGCAAGAAACGGCCGGGCTTATCGGGACAGATCTACGAGCAGTACTTC.